The present T cell receptor (beta chain) was sequenced within a study of CD4+ T cells in melanoma. Some clones are missing from TCRdb's copy, which holds only in-frame ones; the method was immunoSEQ multiplex PCR. The sample has about 20,000 clones, about 80% seen once; the top ten hold around 5%. This clone occurred once. Deletions cut 0 bases from V and 6 bases from J, with 15 bases between. Germline V lookup: CDR1 LGHNA, CDR2 YNFKEQ. There are 16 residues in the CDR3. The chain links TRBV4-2 to TRBJ2-1; D might be TRBD2 (5 bases). The material sequenced was cells from a culture (not recorded whether cultured in vitro). The source of this sequence is a human donor with melanoma. The CDR3 region has the DNA TGTGCCAGCAGCCAAGAAATACGGGGTATCCGCAATGAGCAGTTCTTC. It encodes CASSQEIRGIRNEQFF.